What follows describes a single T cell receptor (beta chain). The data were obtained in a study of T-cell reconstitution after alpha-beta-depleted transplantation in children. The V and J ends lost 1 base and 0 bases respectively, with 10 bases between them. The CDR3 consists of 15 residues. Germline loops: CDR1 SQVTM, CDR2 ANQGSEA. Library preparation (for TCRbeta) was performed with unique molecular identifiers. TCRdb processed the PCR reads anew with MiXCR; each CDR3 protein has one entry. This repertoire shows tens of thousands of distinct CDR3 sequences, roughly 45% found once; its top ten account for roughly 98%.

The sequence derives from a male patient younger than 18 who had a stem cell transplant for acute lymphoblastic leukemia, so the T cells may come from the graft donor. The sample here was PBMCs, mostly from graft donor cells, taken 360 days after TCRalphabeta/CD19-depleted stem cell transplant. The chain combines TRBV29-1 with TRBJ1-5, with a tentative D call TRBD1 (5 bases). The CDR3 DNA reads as TGCAGCGTTGAAGGAGACAGCGGTAGCAATCAGCCCCAGCATTTT. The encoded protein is CSVEGDSGSNQPQHF.